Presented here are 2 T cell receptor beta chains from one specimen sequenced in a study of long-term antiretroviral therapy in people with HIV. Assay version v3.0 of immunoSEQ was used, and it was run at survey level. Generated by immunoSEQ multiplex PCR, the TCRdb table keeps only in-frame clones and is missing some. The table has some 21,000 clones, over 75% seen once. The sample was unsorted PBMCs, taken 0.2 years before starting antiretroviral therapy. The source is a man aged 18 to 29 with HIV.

This CDR3 is CASSSSGRIYGYTF. CDR3 DNA sequence: TGTGCCAGCAGCTCCTCGGGACGGATCTATGGCTACACCTTC. The genes are TRBV7-2 and TRBJ1-2, with a weak D call TRBD1 (5 bases). The V end was cut by 4 bases, the J end by 4 bases, with 13 bases between. The CDR3 sequence is 14 residues long. CDR1 and CDR2 from the germline V gene are SGHTA and FQGNSA.

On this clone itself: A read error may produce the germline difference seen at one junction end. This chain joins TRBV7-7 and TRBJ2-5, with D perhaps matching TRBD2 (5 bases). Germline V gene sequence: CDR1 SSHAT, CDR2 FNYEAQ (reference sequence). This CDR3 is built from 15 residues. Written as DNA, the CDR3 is TGTGCTAGCAGCTTAGGAGGTGGGGTTCTTGAGACCCAGTACTTC. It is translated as CASSLGGGVLETQYF.